This T cell receptor (beta chain) was profiled in a study of cytomegalovirus exposure and HLA in healthy donors (dated by TCRdb to 2016 to 2017). About the investigation overall: An earlier analysis of several hundred of the donors reported about 260 Gb of sequence data and around 110 million unique TCR beta sequences obtained from approximately 180 million T cells. Because of strong linkage in the cohort, four or five DR-DQ haplotypes were treated as single units for association and clustering. An earlier analysis of 587 of the donors used high-throughput TCR beta sequencing to judge whether each TCR beta V gene segment behaved as functional or pseudogenic. The later analysis used no new phenotypic data to find candidate immune exposures, relying instead on TCR beta sequences and their occurrence across donors. The aim of the study was to test whether cataloging public T cell receptors could identify signatures of past pathogen exposure. Alongside the repertoire data, information on donor age, sex, ethnicity and CMV serostatus was compiled. Across about 370 genotyped donors of the cohort, an average of about 250,000 unique TCR beta nucleotide sequences per donor were sequenced, and around 20% of those sequences were non-productive. The number of donors typed differed by locus, with about 629-640 for A, B, C, DRB1 and DQB1, about 500 for DQA1, some 570 for DPA1, and approximately 470 for DPB1. To predict cytomegalovirus infection status, the study combined high-throughput TCR immunosequencing, statistical association of individual TCRs with disease status, and machine learning. Among the roughly 400 genotyped donors, under 90% belonged to the genetic ancestry cluster associated with self-reported Caucasian donors. A later analysis re-examined previously published TCR beta repertoires from hundreds of donors and added high-resolution HLA genotyping to investigate patterns of TCR occurrence. Approximately 300 gigabases of sequencing data and around 80 million unique TCR sequences made up an early release that covered approximately 650 HLA-typed donors. Besides the first cohort of more than 650 subjects, a separate validation cohort made up of 90 to 150 different subjects was used. In a later genetic analysis, genome-wide SNP genotypes for 398 of the 666 donors were used, and that subset was treated as a discovery cohort. Both class I and class II loci were covered by HLA typing, at four-digit resolution. The study used immunosequencing to profile the T cell repertoires of approximately 640 subjects and linked those repertoires to cytomegalovirus serostatus. Every discovery cohort repertoire had been produced on one sequencing platform.

About this clone itself: The antigen it binds to is not known. No base qualities exist here, and no much larger clone lies one base off it.

What the study reported, not specific to this receptor: Specific HLA alleles were associated with 16,951 TCR beta sequences at a false discovery rate of 0.05 in a later analysis. In vitro tests confirmed that a few of the cytomegalovirus-associated TCR beta chains recognize cytomegalovirus antigens. When HLA alleles, especially DR and DQ, strongly co-occurred, attributing TCR associations to individual alleles was difficult. The sequencing pipeline was judged likely to have produced a cluster of highly shared sequence variants as a technical artifact. Most TCR sequences were seen in very few donors, while some public TCRs were found in many individuals. In this cohort, only TCR beta chains were sequenced, and detectable features were limited by the absence of alpha or paired-chain data. Because HLA typing was unavailable for some donors at each locus, only the typed subset was used in association tests. Some IMGT-functional V segments, including TRBV6-2 and TRBV6-3, could not be distinguished by the 87-base-pair reads and were therefore excluded. In an earlier analysis of around 600 of the donors, most TCR beta V segments were observed in productive rearrangements about 87% or about 30% of the time, broadly matching IMGT annotations. Linkage disequilibrium might explain the correlated functional status among segregating V segments, but an unknown experimental factor could not be ruled out. An association between a missense DCLRE1C variant and V-gene and J-gene trimming of TCR beta chains was found in a later genetic analysis and replicated in an independent cohort. Over 15 rarely observed V segments, including chromosome 9 orphons, were excluded from the earlier analysis of approximately 500 of the donors because counts were too low. A further reported finding was that TCR beta sequences accurately predicted the HLA-A and HLA-B alleles for most subjects in the first cohort. In a later analysis, HLA-associated TCR beta chains were found to be more clonally expanded and to have lower generation probabilities than equally common non-associated chains. Sequencing depth was assumed to be roughly uniform across donors in the presence/absence analyses, though that assumption may not hold. A later analysis found that most CMV-associated TCR beta chains appeared HLA-restricted, with HLA associations seemingly driven largely by CMV exposure. In a later analysis, TCR association rates were found to vary across HLA loci, with the most associated TCRs seen for DRB1 alleles and the fewest for HLA-C alleles. The only immune exposure information available for the cohort was CMV serostatus. According to the authors, the approach could potentially be generalized to other disease states and immunological phenotypes. The study listed 150 to 200 TCR beta chains as associated with cytomegalovirus. According to a later genetic analysis, donors in an Asian-associated ancestry cluster had fewer N-insertions in productive TCRs than the approximately 690-donor mean. A later analysis reported that several top co-occurrence clusters appeared linked to parvovirus B19, influenza, CMV and Epstein-Barr virus. Cytomegalovirus status was reported to be diagnosed by the classifier with high specificity and sensitivity in both the original and validation cohorts.

To prepare the library, the immunoSEQ multiplex PCR assay was applied. A mixture of 60 forward primers for TCR Vbeta segments and 13 reverse primers for TCR Jbeta segments was used in the multiplex PCR. Amplification of the CDR3 region of rearranged TCR beta genes was performed with a multiplex PCR assay on genomic DNA. Amplified TCR beta libraries were sequenced as 87-base-pair reads on the Illumina HiSeq System. In the paper's pipeline: A later analysis counted tens of millions of unique TCR beta chains across the approximately 700 repertoires, and around 9.9 million of these chains were shared by at least two donors. A nearest-neighbor algorithm error-corrected the raw reads and collapsed the reads into unique sequences, merging closely related sequences to remove PCR and sequencing errors. To assign V, D and J gene segments, CDR3 sequences were aligned to IMGT reference sequences. For a sequence to be retained, at least a six-nucleotide match to both a V gene segment and a J gene segment was required. A rearrangement counted as productive if the CDR3 had no stop codons and remained in frame with V and J, and every other rearrangement counted as non-productive. CDR3 was defined by IMGT convention, running from the second conserved V-encoded cysteine to the conserved J-encoded phenylalanine. Sequences without an unambiguous match to a single V gene segment were excluded from the earlier analysis of a few hundred of the donors. An earlier analysis of approximately 590 of the donors called V segments functional above 56.7% productive rearrangements and segregating when the between-donor standard deviation exceeded 5%. A statistical classification framework was built to diagnose cytomegalovirus status from the catalog of TCR beta chain sequences. In a later analysis, TCR nucleotide sequences were compared against IMGT/GENE-DB human TR gene sequences so that V and J genes could be assigned. The TCRdist pipeline was used in a later analysis to assign CDR3 sequences and most-parsimonious VDJ recombination scenarios. In a later analysis, each TCR beta chain was defined by its CDR3 amino acid sequence together with its V-gene family, and reads lacking a unique V-gene family were excluded. In a later analysis, fewer than 600 highly shared, low-generation-probability nucleotide sequences were removed to address suspected cross-contamination and a sequencing artifact. For each public chain, a later analysis derived a clonal expansion index from normalized ranks of inferred template counts within each repertoire. In a later analysis, generation probabilities were computed using a VDJ recombination model fitted to out-of-frame rearrangements, and the results were checked against IGoR. Hypergeometric tests were used in a later analysis to score TCR-TCR, TCR-HLA and TCR-CMV co-occurrence, with a repertoire-size bias correction applied to the TCR pairs. A later analysis estimated false discovery rates by permuting HLA or CMV assignments 20 times. In a later analysis, co-occurring TCRs were grouped with DBSCAN, and TCRdist sequence similarity was added when clustering was performed within HLA-allele-positive subsets. Repertoires with fewer than 30,000 or more than 120,000 public chains were left out of co-occurrence clustering, as were a few repertoires with anomalous nucleotide sharing. As stored in TCRdb, this immuneACCESS dataset retains in-frame rearrangements with V and J assigned. A fraction of the clones does not appear; measured against another copy, unresolved V genes explain less than half of the discrepancy, and the remainder lacks a known reason. The DNA gave D and trimming, while V, J and clone size come from that table. This sample lists roughly 98,000 clones; roughly two thirds were detected once. Roughly 2.5% of the sample goes to the ten largest clones.

The junction shows trimming of 6 bases on V and 10 bases on J, and the gene matches do not reach 3 bases of it. Its CDR3 holds 11 amino acids, cysteine through phenylalanine. The read is trimmed to its CDR3 DNA, 33 bases read in frame from base 1. In the germline V gene (reference sequence), CDR1 corresponds to DFQATT and CDR2 to SNEGSKA. In total, roughly 710 healthy bone marrow donors made up the cohort. At the time of sampling, all cohort members were nominally healthy, though unrecorded immune exposures were likely present. The donor tested CMV seronegative, placing the donor among the 350 to 400 seronegative members of the cohort. Each donor provided a peripheral blood sample, and peripheral blood mononuclear cells were used for TCR beta sequencing. Genomic DNA extraction from the blood cell samples was performed with the Qiagen DNeasy Blood Extraction Kit.

What was sequenced was PBMCs. The clonotype was recovered from a man aged 45-60 years in good health and CMV-seronegative. The V and J genes are TRBV20-1 and TRBJ2-3, with 11 junctional bases fitting TRBD2. The bases are TGCAGTGCCTCTAGCGGGGGGCCGCAGTATTTT. This translates into CSASSGGPQYF.